The 25 T cell receptor beta chains in this list originate from one sample, sequenced in a study of blood T cell repertoires in COVID-19. The data were produced by immunoSEQ multiplex PCR, yet TCRdb's version contains in-frame clones alone and is incomplete. The sample holds approximately 260,000 clones, under 90% seen once. The sequencing input was peripheral blood. Receptors originate from a human donor in a cohort sampled during active COVID-19.

The V and J genes are TRBV10-2 and TRBJ2-5; TRBD1 might be the D (5 bases). Looked up from germline, CDR1 is WSHSY and CDR2 is SAAADI. CDR3 length equals 15 residues. Trimming took 4 bases from V and 4 from J, leaving 16 bases between them. CDR3 sequence: CASSALVRVGETQYF. For the CDR3, the DNA is TGCGCCAGCAGTGCCCTCGTCAGGGTCGGAGAGACCCAGTACTTC.

This chain joins TRBV19 and TRBJ2-3; 10 bases are a match to TRBD1. Trimming at V came to 1 base and at J to 6 bases, leaving 4 bases not matched to a gene. This CDR3 spans 15 amino acids. CDR1 is LNHDA and CDR2 is SQIVND in the germline V gene (reference sequence). The CDR3 region is CASSIGQGAQDTQYF. CDR3 coding DNA: TGTGCCAGTAGTATAGGACAGGGGGCGCAGGATACGCAGTATTTT.

V and J are TRBV19 and TRBJ2-1, with D maybe TRBD2 (5 bases). Germline CDR1 is LNHDA and CDR2 is SQIVND (reference sequence). This CDR3 spans 15 amino acids. Trimming cost V 9 bases and J 0 bases, with 15 bases left between them. In nucleotides, the CDR3 is TGTGCCAGCAAGCTAGCCGATAGCTCCTACAATGAGCAGTTCTTC. Its protein product is CASKLADSSYNEQFF.

J is TRBJ1-2 and V is TRBV2, with a possible D match to TRBD1 (6 bases). The CDR3 covers 13 residues. The V gene's germline CDR1 is SNHLY and CDR2 FYNNEI. V was clipped by 10 bases and J by 0 bases, with 12 bases between them. CDR3 loop: CAMTRGANYGYTF. The CDR3, as DNA: TGTGCCATGACCAGGGGAGCTAACTATGGCTACACCTTC.

The chain joins TRBV6-6 to TRBJ2-5; 13 positions agree with TRBD2. CDR1 MNHNY and CDR2 SVGAGI come from the germline V gene (reference sequence). The CDR3 is 17 residues long. The ends lost 6 bases at V and 2 bases at J; junction bases unmatched: 9. The CDR3 DNA reads TGTGCCAGCAGCCGACTACGACTAGCGGGGGGACAAGAGACCCAGTACTTC. It is translated as CASSRLRLAGGQETQYF.

This chain links TRBV5-1 with TRBJ2-3; 7 positions match TRBD1. The length of the CDR3 is 17 residues. Looked up from germline, CDR1 is SGHRS and CDR2 is YFSETQ. The V gene end was trimmed by 1 base and the J gene end by 1 base; junction bases not matched to a gene: 9. CDR3 nucleotide sequence: TGCGCCAGCAGCTTGATAACGGTAGGGGGCCGCACAGATACGCAGTATTTT. This gives the protein CASSLITVGGRTDTQYF. Drawing the rest from reference TRBV5-1 and TRBJ2-3, the complete variable domain is KAGVTQTPRYLIKTRGQQVTLSCSPISGHRSVSWYQQTPGQGLQFLFEYFSETQRNKGNFPGRFSGRQFSNSRSEMNVSTLELGDSALYLCASSLITVGGRTDTQYFGPGTRLTVL.

The V gene is TRBV7-8, the J gene TRBJ1-5, with 7 bases identical to TRBD1. The CDR3 contains 14 residues. V lost 5 bases and J lost 6; bases outside the gene matches: 7. Per the germline V gene, CDR1 is SGHVS and CDR2 is FQNEAQ. CDR3 nucleotide sequence: TGTGCCAGCAGCGCCAGGGGGATTAGTCAGCCCCAGCATTTT. This encodes CASSARGISQPQHF. The variable domain in full, completed from reference TRBV7-8 and TRBJ1-5, reads GAGVSQSPRYKVAKRGQDVALRCDPISGHVSLFWYQQALGQGPEFLTYFQNEAQLDKSGLPSDRFFAERPEGSVSTLKIQRTQQEDSAVYLCASSARGISQPQHFGDGTRLSIL.

The rearrangement links TRBV6-5 to TRBJ2-5; 8 nucleotides match TRBD1. Germline CDR1 and CDR2: MNHEY and SVGAGI. This CDR3 is built from 14 residues. Trimming removed 7 bases from V and 2 bases from J; junction bases left unmatched: 6. CDR3 sequence (DNA): TGTGCCAGCACCATCGGGACAGGTCAAGAGACCCAGTACTTC. Its protein product is CASTIGTGQETQYF.

The rearrangement uses TRBV28 and TRBJ1-6; D is unresolved. Germline CDR1 and CDR2: MDHEN and SYDVKM. This CDR3 contains 13 residues. The V end lost 5 bases, the J end lost 8 bases, and 10 bases lay between the germline ends. CDR3 sequence reads: CASSANSYSPLHF. The CDR3 DNA is TGTGCCAGCAGTGCCAACTCATATTCACCCCTCCACTTT.

This clone came up once. CDR3: CASRQGQGGRGTEAFF. In DNA form, the CDR3 reads TGTGCCAGCAGACAAGGACAGGGGGGCAGGGGCACTGAAGCTTTCTTT. The chain has TRBV9 and TRBJ1-1, with 10 bases identical to TRBD1. The junction had 11 bases not matched to a gene; V was cut back by 5 bases and J by 4 bases. This CDR3 has 16 amino acids. Germline assignment: CDR1 SGDLS and CDR2 YYNGEE. The full variable domain, in which reference TRBV9 and TRBJ1-1 provide the parts outside the CDR3, is DSGVTQTPKHLITATGQRVTLRCSPRSGDLSVYWYQQSLDQGLQFLIQYYNGEERAKGNILERFSAQQFPDLHSELNLSSLELGDSALYFCASRQGQGGRGTEAFFGQGTRLTVV.

J is TRBJ2-5 and V is TRBV5-5, with a possible D match to TRBD2 (6 bases). The CDR3 extends over 13 amino acids. Trimming stripped 1 base from V and 5 bases from J, with 9 bases between. CDR1 is SGHKS and CDR2 is YYEKEE in the germline V gene (reference sequence). CDR3 protein: CASSLFGGETQYF. The CDR3 DNA reads as TGTGCCAGCAGCTTGTTTGGGGGGGAGACCCAGTACTTC.

V usage is TRBV11-2 and J usage is TRBJ2-3; D possibly corresponds to TRBD1 (6 bases). V was pared by 4 bases and J by 0 bases, with 11 bases between. CDR1 and CDR2 from the germline V gene are SGHAT and FQNNGV. The CDR3 is 15 amino acids. CDR3 residues: CASSSGTLSTDTQYF. Here the CDR3 DNA reads TGTGCCAGCAGCTCCGGGACACTTAGCACAGATACGCAGTATTTT.

The J gene is TRBJ2-1, the V gene TRBV5-1, with 7 bases fitting TRBD1. Germline CDR1 reads SGHRS; CDR2 reads YFSETQ. V dropped 1 base and J dropped 0; count of bases not matched to a gene: 10. The CDR3 sequence is 18 residues long. CDR3 region: CASSLTPPGTASYNEQFF. The CDR3 DNA sequence: TGCGCCAGCAGCTTGACCCCTCCCGGGACAGCCTCCTACAATGAGCAGTTCTTC.

The chain carries TRBV9 and TRBJ2-5, with a possible D match to TRBD2 (6 bases). V shed 2 bases and J shed 5 bases, with 13 bases lying between them. Germline CDR1 is SGDLS and CDR2 is YYNGEE. The CDR3 length is 14 residues. The CDR3 region is CASSVSGLRETQYF. The CDR3 bases are TGTGCCAGCAGCGTTAGCGGCCTCCGTGAGACCCAGTACTTC.

The chain has TRBV18 and TRBJ2-3; 9 nucleotides match TRBD2. V shed 6 bases, J shed 4 bases, and the junction held 8 bases outside the gene matches. Germline V gives CDR1 KGHSH, CDR2 LQKENI. The CDR3 runs 15 residues. The CDR3 DNA follows: TGTGCCAGCTCTCGGGAAGCGGGGGGCCCAGATACGCAGTATTTT. Translating gives CASSREAGGPDTQYF.

The chain carries TRBV6-5 and TRBJ2-3; 9 bases fit TRBD2. This CDR3 has 15 residues. V shed 5 bases, J shed 3 bases, and the junction held 6 bases outside the gene matches. Germline V gene data show CDR1 as MNHEY and CDR2 as SVGAGI. CDR3 DNA: TGTGCCAGCAGTCGCCTTAGCGGGGGAACAGATACGCAGTATTTT. This sequence encodes CASSRLSGGTDTQYF.

J is TRBJ1-1 and V is TRBV5-1; maybe TRBD1 (6 bases). This CDR3 spans 15 amino acids. Trimming shortened V by 3 bases and J by 3 bases, and 15 bases separated the two germline ends. Looked up from germline, CDR1 is SGHRS and CDR2 is YFSETQ. In DNA, the CDR3 is TGCGCCAGCAGCTCCCTAAAAGGGGGGGACACTGAAGCTTTCTTT. It specifies CASSSLKGGDTEAFF. The full variable domain, rest sourced from reference TRBV5-1 and TRBJ1-1, is KAGVTQTPRYLIKTRGQQVTLSCSPISGHRSVSWYQQTPGQGLQFLFEYFSETQRNKGNFPGRFSGRQFSNSRSEMNVSTLELGDSALYLCASSSLKGGDTEAFFGQGTRLTVV.

The rearrangement joins TRBV19 to TRBJ1-4; D not resolved. V lost 6 bases and J lost 0, with 11 bases in between. This CDR3 has 15 amino acids. CDR1 and CDR2 (germline): LNHDA, SQIVND (reference sequence). This chain's CDR3 is CASSTPGATNEKLFF. CDR3 DNA sequence: TGTGCCAGTAGCACACCCGGGGCAACTAATGAAAAACTGTTTTTT.

This chain connects TRBV12-3 or TRBV12-4 to TRBJ2-5, with D maybe TRBD1 (6 bases). The CDR3 loop spans 13 amino acids. Trimming cost V 6 bases and J 5 bases, with 13 bases left between them. The CDR3 nucleotides are TGTGCCAGCAGCCCGGACAGTTGGGAGACCCAGTACTTC. It codes for CASSPDSWETQYF.

The genes are TRBV7-9 and TRBJ1-3; D remains unclear. Trimming removed 4 bases from V and 0 bases from J, with 16 bases in between. CDR1 and CDR2 (germline): SEHNR, FQNEAQ (reference sequence). This CDR3 contains 17 residues. The CDR3 reads CASSSHPREFSGNTIYF. Here the CDR3 DNA reads TGTGCCAGCAGCTCCCACCCCCGGGAGTTCTCTGGAAACACCATATATTTT.

The V gene is TRBV5-1, the J gene TRBJ2-5, with TRBD1 as a possible D gene (6 bases). The CDR3 spans 15 residues. Germline values: CDR1 SGHRS, CDR2 YFSETQ. Trimming removed 1 base from V and 1 base from J, with 11 bases in between. CDR3 sequence: CASSLQDRSQETQYF. In nucleotides, the CDR3 is TGCGCCAGCAGCTTGCAGGACAGATCCCAAGAGACCCAGTACTTC.

V usage is TRBV19 and J usage is TRBJ1-1; D gene unclear. Germline V lookup: CDR1 LNHDA, CDR2 SQIVND (reference sequence). Between the trimmed V and J ends, which lost 6 bases and 1 base, there was a span of 9 bases. The CDR3 totals 13 residues. DNA of the CDR3: TGTGCCAGTAGGTACACCGAGAACACTGAAGCTTTCTTT. As protein: CASRYTENTEAFF.

The count of this clone is one. The chain couples TRBV7-8 to TRBJ2-7; TRBD2 matches at 8 bases. The CDR3 length is 16 residues. The V gene end was trimmed by 1 base and the J gene end by 2 bases; junction bases not matched to a gene: 7. The germline V gene encodes CDR1 SGHVS and CDR2 FQNEAQ. The CDR3 nucleotides read TGTGCCAGCAGCTTAGTGGGTAGCGGGGTCACCTACGAGCAGTACTTC. Its protein is CASSLVGSGVTYEQYF.

The rearrangement links TRBV7-8 to TRBJ2-5, with 9 bases lining up with TRBD2. CDR1 is SGHVS and CDR2 is FQNEAQ in the germline V gene. The CDR3 spans 16 residues. V dropped 1 base and J dropped 1; count of bases not matched to a gene: 4. CDR3 residues: CASSLGGSGGQETQYF. CDR3 sequence (DNA): TGTGCCAGCAGCTTAGGTGGTAGCGGGGGCCAAGAGACCCAGTACTTC.

The V call is TRBV5-4, the J call TRBJ1-2, with 10 bases fitting TRBD1. V lost 2 bases and J lost 2; bases outside the gene matches: 6. The CDR3 loop spans 16 amino acids. CDR1 and CDR2 from the germline V gene are SGHNT and YYREEE (reference sequence). The CDR3 DNA sequence: TGTGCCAGCAGCTTAGGGACAGGGGCCTCAAACTATGGCTACACCTTC. Protein sequence: CASSLGTGASNYGYTF.